This T cell receptor beta chain is from a study of cytomegalovirus exposure and HLA in healthy donors. On the study more broadly: As an earlier analysis found, roughly 170 million T cells yielded about 120 million unique TCR beta sequences. Study results and caveats: Later work found that TCR association rates differed between HLA loci; DRB1 had the most and HLA-C the fewest. There were some V segments, including TRBV6-2 and TRBV6-3, excluded as indistinguishable.

Regarding this clone: Its matching antigen is unknown.

The CDR3 contains 16 residues. Germline V gene data show CDR1 as WSHSY and CDR2 as SAAADI. V trimming: 5 bases; J trimming: 4 bases; junction bases outside the gene matches: 13. The PCR made use of 60 Vbeta and 13 Jbeta primers. Profiling relied on immunoSEQ multiplex PCR, and the TCRdb table lists in-frame clones only, not all of them. In the table there are 100,000 to 150,000 clones, about 81% of which are singletons. The V gene is TRBV10-2, the J gene TRBJ1-1, with 7 nucleotides matching TRBD1. Sequencing used PBMCs. This TCR was recovered from a woman in her twenties or thirties in good health and CMV-seronegative. The CDR3 nucleotides read TGCGCCAGCAGTCCCGCCCCCAGGGGGAACGGCACTGAAGCTTTCTTT. This translates into CASSPAPRGNGTEAFF.